This T cell receptor (beta chain) originates from a study of T cell responses to AZD1222 COVID-19 vaccine. Study-level background: Pooling of second doses given at about 4 or about 12 weeks was done.

Data came from immunoSEQ multiplex PCR; TCRdb stores just in-frame clones and leaves some out. This sample yields about 82,000 clones, of which over 90% are seen a single time; approximately 5.2% belongs to the top ten. A remark on this clone: Its specificity is unknown.

J was trimmed by 0 bases and V by 5 bases; bases with no gene match: 14. The CDR3 has 18 amino acids. The germline V gene encodes CDR1 SGHTA and CDR2 FQGNSA. Findings and caveats of the study: Close to half of spike-specific TCRs reportedly recognize unmutated variant regions.

This chain uses TRBV7-2 with TRBJ1-1; 8 bases align to TRBD1. The specimen was peripheral blood, collected on day 0 of AZD1222 vaccination. The TCR originated in an adult in good health. CDR3 protein: CASSVTGGLMRMNTEAFF. The CDR3 DNA reads as TGTGCCAGCAGCGTAACAGGGGGGCTTATGCGGATGAACACTGAAGCTTTCTTT.